These 24 T cell receptor beta chains share one sample of origin, sequenced in a study of blood T cell repertoires in COVID-19. Here immunoSEQ multiplex PCR was the method, and the copy in TCRdb shows in-frame clones only, minus some. The table has around 250,000 clones, roughly 85% seen once. The sequencing input was peripheral blood. The origin of the receptors is a man aged 50-60 years with active or convalescent COVID-19.

The chain employs TRBV19 and TRBJ2-7; perhaps TRBD2 as D (5 bases). The CDR3 extends over 12 amino acids. V lost 3 bases to trimming and J lost 3 bases, with 6 bases between them. Germline CDR1 reads LNHDA; CDR2 reads SQIVND (reference sequence). The CDR3 protein is CASSIGGYEQYF. CDR3 in DNA: TGTGCCAGTAGTATTGGAGGCTACGAGCAGTACTTC.

This clone appeared once. The J gene is TRBJ1-4, the V gene TRBV5-1, with TRBD1 matching 8 bases. From germline, CDR1 is SGHRS and CDR2 YFSETQ. V was clipped by 3 bases and J by 8 bases; unmatched bases: 6. The CDR3 extends over 14 amino acids. The CDR3 DNA sequence: TGCGCCAGCAGCTCGGACAGGGTTGGCGAAAAACTGTTTTTT. It translates to CASSSDRVGEKLFF. The variable domain in full, with the rest retrieved from reference TRBV5-1 and TRBJ1-4, is KAGVTQTPRYLIKTRGQQVTLSCSPISGHRSVSWYQQTPGQGLQFLFEYFSETQRNKGNFPGRFSGRQFSNSRSEMNVSTLELGDSALYLCASSSDRVGEKLFFGSGTQLSVL.

V gene TRBV6-1 combines with J gene TRBJ2-1; unclear D gene. This CDR3 region has 14 residues. V was clipped by 6 bases and J by 1 base, with 10 bases between them. The germline CDR1 and CDR2 sequences are MNHNS and SASEGT. CDR3: CASSFSQSYNEQFF. CDR3 DNA: TGTGCCAGCAGCTTTTCTCAGTCCTACAATGAGCAGTTCTTC.

This chain connects TRBV20-1 to TRBJ1-2, with D unclear. Germline CDR1 is DFQATT and CDR2 is SNEGSKA (reference sequence). This CDR3 spans 15 amino acids. The germline V and J ends were trimmed by 3 bases and 0 bases, with 14 bases remaining between them. The CDR3 nucleotides are TGCAGTGCTAGTCGAAGTGGTTTAGCTAACTATGGCTACACCTTC. It is translated as CSASRSGLANYGYTF.

The chain is built from TRBV6-5 and TRBJ1-3; no clear D. The CDR3 covers 13 residues. Germline CDR1 is MNHEY and CDR2 is SVGAGI. V was pared by 5 bases and J by 4 bases, with 9 bases between. The CDR3 region is CASSQLSGNTIYF. In DNA form, the CDR3 reads TGTGCCAGCAGTCAACTTTCGGGAAACACCATATATTTT.

The V call is TRBV4-3, the J call TRBJ1-3; perhaps TRBD1 as D (5 bases). The V gene lost 0 bases and the J gene lost 0 bases, with 15 bases spanning the gap. The CDR3 totals 18 residues. Per germline, CDR1 LGHNA and CDR2 YSLEER. CDR3 sequence reads: CASSQDPYHRYSGNTIYF. CDR3 coding DNA: TGCGCCAGCAGCCAAGATCCGTATCACAGGTACTCTGGAAACACCATATATTTT.

The rearrangement joins TRBV24-1 to TRBJ2-7, with TRBD1 matching 7 bases. CDR3 size: 12 residues. V dropped 1 base and J dropped 11; count of bases not matched to a gene: 4. Germline values: CDR1 KGHDR, CDR2 SFDVKD. CDR3 DNA: TGTGCCACCAGTGATTTTACCGGGACAGAGTACTTC. Encoded protein: CATSDFTGTEYF.

The gene calls are TRBV9 and TRBJ1-2; a weak D match, TRBD1 (5 bases). Germline V gene data show CDR1 as SGDLS and CDR2 as YYNGEE. This CDR3 region has 15 residues. Trimming cost V 0 bases and J 0 bases, with 9 bases left between them. The CDR3, as DNA: TGTGCCAGCAGCGTAGGTAACAGGCCTAACTATGGCTACACCTTC. Translating it yields CASSVGNRPNYGYTF.

The chain recombines TRBV7-9 with TRBJ1-1, with D possibly TRBD1 on 5 matching bases. Trimming shortened V by 5 bases and J by 4 bases, and 17 bases separated the two germline ends. CDR3 length: 15 residues. Germline lookup yields CDR1 SEHNR and CDR2 FQNEAQ (reference sequence). This chain's CDR3 is CASSPGGGLSTEAFF. The CDR3 DNA is TGTGCCAGCAGCCCCGGGGGGGGATTGAGCACTGAAGCTTTCTTT.

In its sample, this clone was seen a few times. V is TRBV4-2 and J is TRBJ1-1; no reliable D call. The CDR3 extends over 15 amino acids. Trimming took off 1 base at V and 2 bases at J, with 11 bases between the two ends. The V gene's germline CDR1 is LGHNA and CDR2 YNFKEQ. This CDR3 reads CASSQVPNLNTEAFF. CDR3 coding DNA: TGTGCCAGCAGCCAAGTACCAAACTTAAACACTGAAGCTTTCTTT.

Ten or more counts support this clone. J is TRBJ1-6 and V is TRBV4-1; D remains unclear. V dropped 0 bases and J dropped 0 bases, with 9 bases sitting between them. CDR3 length: 17 amino acids. CDR1 MGHRA and CDR2 YSYEKL come from the germline V gene. The chain's CDR3 is CASSQDRTSSYNSPLHF. The DNA for the CDR3 is TGCGCCAGCAGCCAAGATCGTACGAGCTCCTATAATTCACCCCTCCACTTT.

The V call is TRBV10-3, the J call TRBJ2-3; 14 bases match TRBD2. Germline loops: CDR1 ENHRY, CDR2 SYGVKD. The CDR3 consists of 15 residues. The trim removed 4 bases at V and 7 bases at J, leaving 4 bases unmatched. CDR3 in DNA: TGTGCCATCAGTGCGGGACTAGCGGGAGAGTATACGCAGTATTTT. It codes for CAISAGLAGEYTQYF.

This chain uses TRBV24-1 with TRBJ2-1; 13 nucleotides match TRBD2. Germline V gene sequence: CDR1 KGHDR, CDR2 SFDVKD. The length of the CDR3 is 19 residues. After removal of 4 bases from V and 0 bases from J, the junction contained 8 bases not matched to a gene. The CDR3 loop reads CATSDSGLAGPSSYNEQFF. The DNA for the CDR3 is TGTGCCACCAGTGACTCGGGACTAGCGGGACCGAGCTCCTACAATGAGCAGTTCTTC.

The J gene is TRBJ2-5, the V gene TRBV15, with a weak D call TRBD1 (7 bases). The CDR3 covers 15 residues. The germline CDR1 and CDR2 sequences are LNHNV and YYDKDF (reference sequence). Trimming pared 0 bases from V and 5 bases from J, leaving 13 bases between. CDR3 protein: CATSRDQGGIETQYF. CDR3 bases: TGTGCCACCAGCAGAGATCAGGGGGGAATTGAGACCCAGTACTTC. Full variable domain (missing parts from reference TRBV15 and TRBJ2-5): DAMVIQNPRYQVTQFGKPVTLSCSQTLNHNVMYWYQQKSSQAPKLLFHYYDKDFNNEADTPDNFQSRRPNTSFCFLDIRSPGLGDTAMYLCATSRDQGGIETQYFGPGTRLLVL.

The V and J genes are TRBV6-2 or TRBV6-3 and TRBJ2-3, with 11 bases matching TRBD2. The ends lost 4 bases at V and 5 bases at J; junction bases unmatched: 8. Per the germline V gene, CDR1 is MNHEY and CDR2 is SVGEGT. This CDR3 is 16 amino acids long. CDR3 sequence reads: CASSSPTSGSKDTQYF. CDR3 sequence (DNA): TGTGCCAGCAGTTCCCCCACTAGCGGGAGTAAAGATACGCAGTATTTT.

The chain combines TRBV15 with TRBJ2-2; TRBD2 aligns across 10 bases. CDR1 and CDR2 from the germline V gene are LNHNV and YYDKDF (reference sequence). CDR3 size: 17 residues. The J segment lost 5 bases and the V segment lost 5 bases, leaving 11 bases of the junction unmatched. The CDR3 bases are TGTGCCACCAGCCCCCCCGCGGCTAGCGGGAGTACCGGGGAGCTGTTTTTT. This gives the protein CATSPPAASGSTGELFF.

V gene TRBV3-1 (or the pseudogene TRBV3-2) combines with J gene TRBJ2-7, with D maybe TRBD2 (5 bases). Per germline, CDR1 LGHDT and CDR2 YNNKEL (reference sequence). This CDR3 spans 13 amino acids. The germline V and J ends were trimmed by 0 bases and 12 bases, with 15 bases remaining between them. CDR3 amino acids: CASSQDRGLATYF. CDR3 coding DNA: TGTGCCAGCAGCCAAGATCGCGGGCTAGCTACGTACTTC.

The chain uses TRBV7-6 and TRBJ2-1, with 7 bases fitting TRBD2. CDR1 and CDR2 (germline): SGHVS, FNYEAQ. V was clipped by 0 bases and J by 6 bases; unmatched bases: 8. The CDR3 length is 16 residues. The CDR3 loop is CASSLALGRNSNEQFF. The DNA for the CDR3 is TGTGCCAGCAGCTTAGCGCTCGGGAGGAACAGCAATGAGCAGTTCTTC.

CDR3 sequence: CASSKGQGALVTNEKLFF. For the CDR3, the DNA is TGTGCCAGCAGCAAGGGACAGGGGGCATTGGTAACTAATGAAAAACTGTTTTTT. The chain links TRBV7-8 to TRBJ1-4; TRBD1 matches 12 bases. Germline-derived CDR1 and CDR2 are SGHVS and FQNEAQ. This CDR3 has 18 amino acids. V lost 5 bases to trimming and J lost 1 base; unmatched junction nucleotides: 8. Filled out from reference TRBV7-8 and TRBJ1-4, the complete variable domain reads GAGVSQSPRYKVAKRGQDVALRCDPISGHVSLFWYQQALGQGPEFLTYFQNEAQLDKSGLPSDRFFAERPEGSVSTLKIQRTQQEDSAVYLCASSKGQGALVTNEKLFFGSGTQLSVL.

The genes are TRBV5-4 and TRBJ1-2; 8 bases agree with TRBD1. The J segment lost 0 bases and the V segment lost 0 bases, leaving 4 bases of the junction unmatched. Germline V gene sequence: CDR1 SGHNT, CDR2 YYREEE (reference sequence). This CDR3 has 16 amino acids. The CDR3 DNA reads as TGTGCCAGCAGCTTGGGACAGGGGAGAACTAACTATGGCTACACCTTC. Amino acid sequence: CASSLGQGRTNYGYTF.

The chain combines TRBV5-4 with TRBJ1-6, with D tentatively TRBD1 (5 bases). Trimming shortened V by 5 bases and J by 0 bases, and 9 bases separated the two germline ends. CDR3 length equals 15 residues. The V gene's germline CDR1 is SGHNT and CDR2 YYREEE (reference sequence). Here the CDR3 reads CASRVGGSYNSPLHF. For the CDR3, the DNA is TGTGCCAGCAGGGTCGGGGGCTCCTATAATTCACCCCTCCACTTT. Based on the CDR3 plus reference TRBV5-4 and TRBJ1-6, the full variable domain is ETGVTQSPTHLIKTRGQQVTLRCSSQSGHNTVSWYQQALGQGPQFIFQYYREEENGRGNFPPRFSGLQFPNYSSELNVNALELDDSALYLCASRVGGSYNSPLHFGNGTRLTVT.

V gene TRBV11-2 combines with J gene TRBJ2-1; 7 bases match TRBD2. The CDR3 is 17 residues long. The V gene end was trimmed by 4 bases and the J gene end by 0 bases; junction bases not matched to a gene: 9. CDR1 is SGHAT, CDR2 FQNNGV, per germline. The CDR3 region has the DNA TGTGCCAGCAGCTACCCCATGGGCGGGAGCTCCTACAATGAGCAGTTCTTC. Its protein is CASSYPMGGSSYNEQFF.

The genes are TRBV28 and TRBJ1-5, with D possibly matching TRBD1 (5 bases). The V gene lost 3 bases and the J gene lost 11 bases, with 11 bases spanning the gap. Germline V gives CDR1 MDHEN, CDR2 SYDVKM. The CDR3 is made up of 12 amino acids. The CDR3 spells CASSFGGVAQHF. The DNA for the CDR3 is TGTGCCAGCAGTTTCGGAGGGGTGGCCCAGCATTTT.

The chain is built from TRBV3-1 (or the pseudogene TRBV3-2) and TRBJ1-1, with D unresolved. V was cut by 2 bases and J by 3 bases, with 7 bases left in between. This CDR3 spans 13 amino acids. Germline loops: CDR1 LGHDT, CDR2 YNNKEL (reference sequence). Written as DNA, the CDR3 is TGTGCCAGCAGCCAAACGAGATACACTGAAGCTTTCTTT. This encodes CASSQTRYTEAFF.